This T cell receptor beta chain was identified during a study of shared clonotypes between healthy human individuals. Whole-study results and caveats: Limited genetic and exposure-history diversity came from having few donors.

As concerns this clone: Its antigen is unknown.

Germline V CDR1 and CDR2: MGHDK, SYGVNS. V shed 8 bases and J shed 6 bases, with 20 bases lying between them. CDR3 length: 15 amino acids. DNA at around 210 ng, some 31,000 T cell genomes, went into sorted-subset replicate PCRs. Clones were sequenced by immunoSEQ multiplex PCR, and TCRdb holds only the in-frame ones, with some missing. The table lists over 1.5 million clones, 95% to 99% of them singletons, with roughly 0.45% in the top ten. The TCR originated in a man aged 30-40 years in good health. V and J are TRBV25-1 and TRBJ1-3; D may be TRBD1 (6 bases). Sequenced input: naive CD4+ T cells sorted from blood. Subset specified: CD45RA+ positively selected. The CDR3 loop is CASERPGHLINTIYF. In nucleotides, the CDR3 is TGTGCCAGCGAAAGACCGGGACACCTGATAAACACCATATATTTT.